The 2 T cell receptor beta chains below were found in one sample sequenced in a study of neoadjuvant anti-PD-1 for oral cavity cancer. Generated by immunoSEQ multiplex PCR, the TCRdb table keeps only in-frame clones and is missing some. The profile shows around 12,000 clones, over 65% of them singletons. The input for sequencing was PBMCs, taken before nivolumab (anti-PD-1) treatment. Receptors originate from a person aged 40-85 years with oral cavity squamous cell carcinoma.

This clone was counted between two and nine times. The chain carries TRBV7-2 and TRBJ2-7; D is perhaps TRBD1 (5 bases). Trimming left V 5 bases short and J 6 bases short, with 20 bases between. CDR1 and CDR2 from the germline V gene are SGHTA and FQGNSA. The CDR3 spans 15 residues. CDR3 sequence reads: CASSTRKGARIEQYF. CDR3 nucleotide sequence: TGTGCCAGCAGCACCCGGAAAGGGGCGCGTATCGAGCAGTACTTC.

V and J are TRBV5-1 and TRBJ2-2; 9 bases agree with TRBD1. CDR3 length: 15 amino acids. CDR1 SGHRS and CDR2 YFSETQ come from the germline V gene. Germline trimming cut 0 bases from V and 4 bases from J; bases unmatched to any gene: 1. The CDR3 sequence: CASSLVQGATGELFF. Here the CDR3 DNA reads TGCGCCAGCAGCTTGGTACAGGGGGCCACCGGGGAGCTGTTTTTT.